The 26 T cell receptor beta chains reported below all come from one sample, sequenced in a study of beta chain features in type 1 diabetes. Every isolated RNA sample was fully reverse transcribed, so sequencing captured expressed TCRB transcripts. Here immunoSEQ multiplex PCR was the method, and the copy in TCRdb shows in-frame clones only, minus some. The sample has a few hundred thousand clones, approximately 13% seen once; the top ten hold approximately 0.035%. The sample comprised naive CD4+ T cells from blood. The receptors stem from a man aged 25-45 years in good health.

The V call is TRBV30, the J call TRBJ2-5, with 7 bases matching TRBD2. The CDR3 consists of 12 residues. Trimming at V came to 6 bases and at J to 8 bases, leaving 9 bases not matched to a gene. The germline V gene encodes CDR1 GTSNPN and CDR2 SVGIG (reference sequence). DNA for the CDR3: TGTGCCTGTCGAGCGGGGAAGGACACCCAGTACTTC. Translation gives CACRAGKDTQYF.

The V and J genes are TRBV7-2 and TRBJ2-2, with 7 bases that match TRBD1. Germline CDR1 and CDR2: SGHTA and FQGNSA. V lost 6 bases, J lost 5 bases, and 6 bases stayed unmatched. The CDR3 contains 14 residues. CDR3 amino acids: CASSGTVRTGELFF. The CDR3 nucleotides read TGTGCCAGCAGTGGGACAGTACGGACCGGGGAGCTGTTTTTT.

Only a few counts were recorded for this clone. The gene calls are TRBV29-1 and TRBJ1-2, with 8 nucleotides matching TRBD1. Germline V gene sequence: CDR1 SQVTM, CDR2 ANQGSEA. With V trimmed by 5 bases and J by 4 bases, 6 bases remained unmatched. CDR3 length: 13 amino acids. The CDR3 here is CSVRTGSVYGYTF. As DNA, the CDR3 is TGCAGCGTTCGGACAGGGTCGGTCTATGGCTACACCTTC.

This clone was picked up a small number of times. CDR3 amino acids: CASSQDPRGWDNEQFF. CDR3 nucleotide sequence: TGCGCCAGCAGCCAAGATCCGAGGGGATGGGACAATGAGCAGTTCTTC. V and J are TRBV4-3 and TRBJ2-1, with D perhaps matching TRBD1 or TRBD2 (5 bases each). Per germline, CDR1 LGHNA and CDR2 YSLEER. V dropped 0 bases and J dropped 5 bases, with 14 bases sitting between them. CDR3 length: 16 residues.

CDR3 loop: CALNYYNEQFF. CDR3 bases: TGTGCCCTCAATTACTACAATGAGCAGTTCTTC. The rearrangement uses TRBV30 and TRBJ2-1; D remains ambiguous. The length of the CDR3 is 11 residues. Trimming shortened V by 8 bases and J by 3 bases, and 8 bases separated the two germline ends. CDR1 is GTSNPN, CDR2 SVGIG, per germline (reference sequence).

In this sample, this clone turned up a few times. The CDR3 protein is CASALTGAGANVLTF. CDR3 bases: TGTGCCAGCGCCCTGACAGGGGCTGGGGCCAACGTCCTGACTTTC. This sequence joins TRBV7-6 and TRBJ2-6; 8 nucleotides match TRBD1. Germline values: CDR1 SGHVS, CDR2 FNYEAQ. This CDR3 has 15 amino acids. Trimming took 8 bases from V and 2 from J; bases not matched to a gene: 5.

A few counts support this clone. The chain links TRBV29-1 to TRBJ2-5, with D hard to call. The CDR3 runs to 12 residues. The germline V gene has CDR1 SQVTM and CDR2 ANQGSEA. The ends were cut back, 5 bases at V and 1 base at J, with 8 bases in the middle. Here the CDR3 DNA reads TGCAGCGTTAGACCTATCCAAGAGACCCAGTACTTC. Protein: CSVRPIQETQYF. The variable domain in full, with the rest retrieved from reference TRBV29-1 and TRBJ2-5, is SAVISQKPSRDICQRGTSLTIQCQVDSQVTMMFWYRQQPGQSLTLIATANQGSEATYESGFVIDKFPISRPNLTFSTLTVSNMSPEDSSIYLCSVRPIQETQYFGPGTRLLVL.

The genes are TRBV5-1 and TRBJ2-5, with 10 bases lining up with TRBD2. The CDR3 has 16 amino acids. V trimming: 0 bases; J trimming: 5 bases; junction bases outside the gene matches: 7. Germline lookup yields CDR1 SGHRS and CDR2 YFSETQ. The CDR3 loop is CASSLALAGVGETQYF. The CDR3 coding sequence is TGCGCCAGCAGCTTGGCTCTAGCGGGAGTTGGGGAGACCCAGTACTTC.

This clone occurred a few times. The V call is TRBV7-2, the J call TRBJ2-1; 11 bases map to TRBD2. Per the germline V gene, CDR1 is SGHTA and CDR2 is FQGNSA. The V and J ends lost 1 base and 6 bases, in that order; junction bases with no gene match: 8. This CDR3 spans 17 amino acids. The CDR3 spells CASSLDPLAGVLNEQFF. CDR3 in DNA: TGTGCCAGCAGCTTAGACCCACTAGCGGGAGTACTCAATGAGCAGTTCTTC.

This clone was recorded a few times. This chain uses TRBV7-8 with TRBJ2-1; weak D call: TRBD2 (6 bases). The V and J ends lost 4 bases and 4 bases respectively, with 20 bases between them. Germline CDR1 reads SGHVS; CDR2 reads FQNEAQ. The CDR3 sequence is 17 residues long. As DNA, the CDR3 is TGTGCCAGCAGCTCAGACCAGAGGCGGGGTAGATACAATGAGCAGTTCTTC. Protein: CASSSDQRRGRYNEQFF.

The chain recombines TRBV5-4 with TRBJ1-2; D remains unclear. V was cut by 3 bases and J by 6 bases, with 18 bases left in between. The CDR3 totals 15 residues. Germline V gene sequence: CDR1 SGHNT, CDR2 YYREEE (reference sequence). The CDR3 DNA reads as TGTGCCAGCAGCTCACCAGGCCTTATAGTAGATGGCTACACCTTC. Its protein product is CASSSPGLIVDGYTF.

The J gene is TRBJ2-3, the V gene TRBV29-1, with 9 bases that match TRBD1. CDR1 and CDR2 (germline): SQVTM, ANQGSEA. J was trimmed by 6 bases and V by 7 bases; bases with no gene match: 14. CDR3 length: 15 amino acids. The CDR3: CSGDPRDRESDTQYF. The CDR3 DNA is TGCAGCGGAGACCCCCGGGACAGGGAATCCGATACGCAGTATTTT.

The chain links TRBV7-9 to TRBJ2-1, with TRBD2 matching over 8 bases. In germline, CDR1 is SEHNR, CDR2 FQNEAQ (reference sequence). Trimming cost V 1 base and J 6 bases; bases outside gene matches: 11. The CDR3 is 17 residues long. The CDR3 bases are TGTGCCAGCAGCTTAGTCTTTGAGATAGCGGGATCCAATGAGCAGTTCTTC. This sequence encodes CASSLVFEIAGSNEQFF.

The chain is built from TRBV19 and TRBJ2-1; 11 bases match TRBD2. The germline gives CDR1 LNHDA, CDR2 SQIVND (reference sequence). J gave up 2 bases and V 5 bases, and 8 bases lay outside the gene matches. This CDR3 region has 17 residues. The DNA for the CDR3 is TGTGCCAGTAGTCCCCAACTAGCGGGGGACACCTACAATGAGCAGTTCTTC. Translating gives CASSPQLAGDTYNEQFF.

This chain joins TRBV9 and TRBJ2-5; D might be TRBD1 (5 bases). CDR1 is SGDLS, CDR2 YYNGEE, per germline. CDR3 length: 15 residues. Deletions cut 3 bases from V and 5 bases from J, with 17 bases between. The CDR3 DNA is TGTGCCAGCAGCGCCTCCCCTAGGGGTGGGGAGACCCAGTACTTC. Its translation is CASSASPRGGETQYF.

The rearrangement joins TRBV5-1 to TRBJ2-1, with TRBD1 identical over 7 bases. The CDR3 sequence is 15 residues long. Germline V gene sequence: CDR1 SGHRS, CDR2 YFSETQ. The V gene end was trimmed by 4 bases and the J gene end by 4 bases; junction bases not matched to a gene: 8. CDR3 protein: CASSGRTGQYNEQFF. The CDR3 DNA follows: TGCGCCAGCAGCGGGCGGACAGGACAATACAATGAGCAGTTCTTC.

The gene calls are TRBV9 and TRBJ1-1; D is perhaps TRBD1 (6 bases). The CDR3 spans 14 residues. Germline V gene data show CDR1 as SGDLS and CDR2 as YYNGEE. The V end lost 2 bases, the J end lost 5 bases, and 13 bases lay between the germline ends. The CDR3: CASSVDTGRTEAFF. CDR3 sequence (DNA): TGTGCCAGCAGCGTGGATACAGGGCGTACTGAAGCTTTCTTT.

The chain combines TRBV7-9 with TRBJ2-7; 14 bases fit TRBD2. Trimming at V came to 5 bases and at J to 4 bases, leaving 4 bases not matched to a gene. The CDR3 is made up of 15 amino acids. From germline, CDR1 is SEHNR and CDR2 FQNEAQ (reference sequence). The CDR3 loop reads CASSPGLAGAYEQYV. Written as DNA, the CDR3 is TGTGCCAGCAGCCCGGGACTAGCGGGAGCGTACGAGCAGTACGTC.

A few counts support this clone. The chain uses TRBV19 and TRBJ2-7; D unclear. CDR3 length equals 11 residues. The V and J ends lost 5 bases and 3 bases respectively, with 5 bases between them. Looked up from germline, CDR1 is LNHDA and CDR2 is SQIVND (reference sequence). This chain's CDR3 is CASSDHYEQYV. For the CDR3, the DNA is TGTGCCAGTAGTGACCACTACGAGCAGTACGTC.

The chain joins TRBV7-9 to TRBJ2-3; 7 bases align to TRBD2. V dropped 3 bases and J dropped 2; count of bases not matched to a gene: 8. Germline CDR1 and CDR2: SEHNR and FQNEAQ (reference sequence). CDR3 size: 16 residues. The DNA of the CDR3 is TGTGCCAGCAGCTTTTTCTTAGCGGGTATCACAGATACGCAGTATTTT. Protein: CASSFFLAGITDTQYF.

There are many counts of this clone. V usage is TRBV29-1 and J usage is TRBJ2-5; no firm D call. V gave up 8 bases and J gave up 2 bases, with 9 bases separating them. Germline assignment: CDR1 SQVTM and CDR2 ANQGSEA. CDR3 length: 11 amino acids. This CDR3 is CSSTAQETQYF. The CDR3 DNA reads as TGCAGCTCCACCGCTCAAGAGACCCAGTACTTC.

The chain combines TRBV9 with TRBJ1-6; D remains unclear. The CDR3 totals 14 residues. Trimming left V 0 bases short and J 8 bases short, with 9 bases between. The germline V gene encodes CDR1 SGDLS and CDR2 YYNGEE. The CDR3 reads CASSVGWRDSPLHF. CDR3 in DNA: TGTGCCAGCAGCGTAGGCTGGCGGGATTCACCCCTCCACTTT.

The chain employs TRBV7-3 and TRBJ2-2; the D is unclear. The CDR3 runs to 14 residues. V was shortened by 1 base and J by 2 bases, with 5 bases between the two germline ends. CDR1 is SGHTA, CDR2 FQGTGA, per germline. The CDR3 loop reads CASSLKGNTGELFF. In DNA form, the CDR3 reads TGTGCCAGCAGCTTAAAGGGAAACACCGGGGAGCTGTTTTTT.

This clone was seen more than once but under ten times. The V gene is TRBV14, the J gene TRBJ2-2; D is possibly TRBD2 (6 bases). The germline V gene encodes CDR1 SGHDN and CDR2 FVKESK. V was cut by 6 bases and J by 7 bases, with 21 bases left in between. The CDR3 is made up of 16 amino acids. This chain's CDR3 is CASRDGTSWPRGELFF. CDR3 bases: TGTGCCAGCAGAGACGGGACTTCCTGGCCCCGCGGGGAGCTGTTTTTT.

The rearrangement links TRBV6-1 to TRBJ2-4; D is ambiguous. The V gene's germline CDR1 is MNHNS and CDR2 SASEGT. CDR3 length: 14 amino acids. V was shortened by 8 bases and J by 8 bases, with 19 bases between the two germline ends. CDR3 nucleotide sequence: TGTGCCAGCGGCTTTAATAAAGGATGGGACATTCAGTACTTC. This sequence encodes CASGFNKGWDIQYF.

A note on this clone: A read error may explain this, as a much larger clone is one base away. The chain is built from TRBV4-1 and TRBJ2-1; D is unclear. In germline, CDR1 is MGHRA, CDR2 YSYEKL. Trimming shortened V by 1 base and J by 1 base, and 2 bases separated the two germline ends. The CDR3 is 13 amino acids. CDR3: CASSQVSYNEQFF. The DNA of the CDR3 is TGCGCCAGCAGCCAAGTATCCTACAATGAGCAGTTCTTC.